The source of this TCR beta chain is a study of technical replicates of blood from four donors. The CDR3 loop spans 14 amino acids. From germline, CDR1 is MGHRA and CDR2 YSYEKL. J gave up 2 bases and V 6 bases, and 1 base lay outside the gene matches. Assay: immunoSEQ multiplex PCR; the TCRdb copy retains only in-frame clones and omits some. This sample has tens of thousands of clones, with around 87% found just once. What was sequenced was PBMCs. The source is a human donor in good health. Some clones in this sample may be carry-over from other donors' samples. This sequence joins TRBV4-1 and TRBJ2-1; 10 positions match TRBD1. In DNA form, the CDR3 reads TGCGCCAGCAGGGGACAGGGGACCTACAATGAGCAGTTCTTC. Its protein product is CASRGQGTYNEQFF.